One and the same sample provided the 26 T cell receptor beta chains below, sequenced in a study of regulatory T cells in long-lasting Graves disease (dated by TCRdb to about 2021). The sample's time point label, decoded: newly diagnosed GD, antithyroid drugs for less than 3 months. RNA was extracted from PBMCs in TRIzol for both TCR sequencing and RNA sequencing. The method behind the library was multiplex PCR. Sequencing relied on an Illumina HiSeq 4000. TCR beta libraries were built with iRepertoire HTBI primers and Arm-PCR amplification of CDR3 regions. TCRdb handled the public reads itself, with Q25 trimming in fastp and clone calling in MiXCR, and kept productive beta chains. One record per CDR3 amino acid sequence lists the most common genes and DNA. This sample comprises hundreds of thousands of distinct CDR3 sequences, over 15% of them detected only once. The ten largest clones capture roughly 10% of the sample.

The same data also contributed to another study, on T cells in Graves' hyperthyroidism and ophthalmopathy.

The starting material was peripheral blood mononuclear cells (PBMCs), obtained at new diagnosis, from a patient treated with antithyroid drugs. The receptors were gathered from a woman between 25 and 40 years old with Graves disease. Donor details come from another sample of the same person, matched by shared clones.

This clonotype was seen repeatedly, ten times or more. The V gene is TRBV3-1, the J gene TRBJ2-7; D is possibly TRBD1 (5 bases). Between the trimmed V and J ends, which lost 4 bases and 1 base, there was a span of 11 bases. The germline gives CDR1 LGHDT, CDR2 YNNKEL (reference sequence). This CDR3 is built from 14 residues. The CDR3 DNA is TGTGCCAGCAGCCGTCAGGGTTATTCCTACGAGCAGTACTTC. Its protein product is CASSRQGYSYEQYF.

Here the CDR3 reads CASSDAGGVEQFF. CDR3 sequence (DNA): TGTGCCAGCAGTGACGCGGGAGGGGTTGAGCAGTTCTTC. V usage is TRBV6-4 and J usage is TRBJ2-1; 9 bases are shared with TRBD2. With V trimmed by 2 bases and J by 9 bases, 2 bases remained unmatched. Per germline, CDR1 MRHNA and CDR2 SNTAGT. CDR3 length equals 13 residues.

This clonotype has a count of ten or more. The CDR3 DNA reads as TGTGCCAGCTCCCCGGGCCGAGGTTCGCGAAACACCATATATTTT. This codes for CASSPGRGSRNTIYF. The chain has TRBV2 and TRBJ1-3; no clear D gene. This CDR3 has 15 residues. With 8 bases removed from V and 5 bases from J, the gap between germline ends came to 19 bases. CDR1 SNHLY and CDR2 FYNNEI come from the germline V gene.

This clonotype occurred a few times. The chain links TRBV5-6 to TRBJ2-5; 14 nucleotides line up with TRBD2. This CDR3 contains 16 residues. Trimming at V came to 2 bases and at J to 7 bases, leaving 7 bases not matched to a gene. Germline V lookup: CDR1 SGHDT, CDR2 YYEEEE. CDR3 sequence: CASSFRLAGGYGTQYF. The DNA of the CDR3 is TGTGCCAGCAGCTTTAGACTAGCGGGAGGGTATGGGACCCAGTACTTC.

The table lists this clonotype with many counts. The rearrangement joins TRBV4-1 to TRBJ1-5, with 9 bases fitting TRBD1. The CDR3 length is 16 residues. The germline CDR1 and CDR2 sequences are MGHRA and YSYEKL. V trimming: 1 base; J trimming: 7 bases; junction bases outside the gene matches: 8. The CDR3 reads CASSQGGQGTRQPQHF. The CDR3 coding sequence is TGCGCCAGCAGCCAAGGAGGACAGGGGACAAGGCAGCCCCAGCATTTT.

Many counts were recorded for this clonotype. The chain has TRBV28 and TRBJ2-1; D gene uncertain. The V end lost 6 bases, the J end lost 0 bases, and 12 bases lay between the germline ends. The CDR3 spans 15 residues. Germline V CDR1 and CDR2: MDHEN, SYDVKM. CDR3 protein: CASRVALSSYNEQFF. CDR3 in DNA: TGTGCCAGCAGGGTAGCTCTGAGCTCCTACAATGAGCAGTTCTTC.

This clonotype came up many times. This chain links TRBV28 with TRBJ2-7, with 11 bases aligning to TRBD2. Germline V gene sequence: CDR1 MDHEN, CDR2 SYDVKM. Germline trimming cut 6 bases from V and 5 bases from J; bases unmatched to any gene: 6. The CDR3 sequence is 14 residues long. CDR3 in amino acids: CASRGLAGGDEQYF. In nucleotides, the CDR3 is TGTGCCAGCAGGGGGCTAGCGGGAGGTGACGAGCAGTACTTC. Based on the CDR3 plus reference TRBV28 and TRBJ2-7, the full variable domain is DVKVTQSSRYLVKRTGEKVFLECVQDMDHENMFWYRQDPGLGLRLIYFSYDVKMKEKGDIPEGYSVSREKKERFSLILESASTNQTSMYLCASRGLAGGDEQYFGPGTRLTVT.

A few counts support this clonotype. J is TRBJ1-1 and V is TRBV12-3 or TRBV12-4; 9 bases map to TRBD1. CDR3 size: 13 residues. V dropped 6 bases and J dropped 4; count of bases not matched to a gene: 3. The CDR3: CASRGQGGTEAFF. For the CDR3, the DNA is TGTGCCAGCAGGGGACAGGGAGGCACTGAAGCTTTCTTT.

In this sample, this clonotype turned up many times. The chain recombines TRBV24-1 with TRBJ1-2, with 7 nucleotides matching TRBD1. This CDR3 comprises 13 residues. Germline V lookup: CDR1 KGHDR, CDR2 SFDVKD. V was pared by 3 bases and J by 10 bases, with 7 bases of the junction left unmatched. The DNA for the CDR3 is TGTGCCACCAGTGATCCGGGGACAGAGGACTACACCTTC. Protein product: CATSDPGTEDYTF.

This clonotype appeared many times. The chain combines TRBV3-1 with TRBJ2-3, with D unclear. Deletions cut 4 bases from V and 0 bases from J, with 8 bases between. The CDR3 length is 14 residues. Germline assignment: CDR1 LGHDT and CDR2 YNNKEL (reference sequence). The CDR3 reads CASSPTTSTDTQYF. The CDR3 DNA sequence: TGTGCCAGCAGCCCCACTACTAGCACAGATACGCAGTATTTT.

This clonotype was detected many times. This sequence joins TRBV7-9 and TRBJ2-1; no firm D call. Per germline, CDR1 SEHNR and CDR2 FQNEAQ (reference sequence). Trimming pared 7 bases from V and 6 bases from J, leaving 13 bases between. The CDR3 covers 13 residues. CDR3 protein: CASTVPLGNEQFF. DNA for the CDR3: TGTGCCAGCACCGTACCTTTAGGCAATGAGCAGTTCTTC.

The V and J genes are TRBV9 and TRBJ2-3, with D hard to call. The ends were cut back, 4 bases at V and 6 bases at J, with 12 bases in the middle. CDR1 is SGDLS, CDR2 YYNGEE, per germline. The CDR3 runs 13 residues. DNA of the CDR3: TGTGCCAGCAGCTTGCTCGTCCCTGATACGCAGTATTTT. Protein: CASSLLVPDTQYF.

This clonotype was seen repeatedly, ten times or more. CDR3 DNA sequence: TGCAGTGCTAGAGTAGATAGCGGGGGCTACAATGAGCAGTTCTTC. This gives the protein CSARVDSGGYNEQFF. V and J are TRBV20-1 and TRBJ2-1; 9 bases are a match to TRBD2. CDR3 length: 15 amino acids. Germline values: CDR1 DFQATT, CDR2 SNEGSKA (reference sequence). V lost 1 base, J lost 3 bases, and 4 bases stayed unmatched.

As regards this clonotype: The junction departs from the called germline gene at one end, perhaps through a read error. This chain links TRBV7-7 with TRBJ2-2; perhaps TRBD2 as D (5 bases). The V gene's germline CDR1 is SSHAT and CDR2 FNYEAQ (reference sequence). This CDR3 has 13 residues. The CDR3 region is CASSLEAAGELFF. CDR3 bases: TGTGCTAGCAGCTTAGAAGCGGCCGGGGAGCTGTTTTTT.

Concerning this clonotype itself: It may be a read error: a sequence one base away is much more abundant. V usage is TRBV7-9 and J usage is TRBJ2-1; 8 bases match TRBD2. The CDR3 is 18 residues long. Germline-derived CDR1 and CDR2 are SEHNR and FQNEAQ (reference sequence). Here the CDR3 reads CASSPGGAGGFIRNEPFF. The CDR3, as DNA: TGTGCCAGCAGCCCTGGGGGGGCGGGAGGATTTATCCGCAATGAGCCGTTCTTC. The full variable domain, in which reference TRBV7-9 and TRBJ2-1 provide the parts outside the CDR3, is DTGVSQNPRHKITKRGQNVTFRCDPISEHNRLYWYRQTLGQGPEFLTYFQNEAQLEKSRLLSDRFSAERPKGSFSTLEIQRTEQGDSAMYLCASSPGGAGGFIRNEPFFGPGTRLTVL.

This clonotype was observed at least ten times. DNA for the CDR3: TGTGCCAGCTCACCAGTTAGGGCTCGCGGTGGCTACACCTTC. Amino acids: CASSPVRARGGYTF. The chain links TRBV18 to TRBJ1-2; D remains unclear. Deletions cut 2 bases from V and 7 bases from J, with 14 bases between. Per germline, CDR1 KGHSH and CDR2 LQKENI. The CDR3 is 14 residues long.

This clonotype was found many times. The chain uses TRBV28 and TRBJ2-3; tentatively, D is TRBD2 (5 bases). Trimming stripped 2 bases from V and 4 bases from J, with 13 bases between. Germline V gene lookup returns CDR1 MDHEN and CDR2 SYDVKM. The CDR3 has 15 residues. CDR3 coding DNA: TGTGCCAGCAGTTTAGCCGAATGGGAGTCAGATACGCAGTATTTT. This gives the protein CASSLAEWESDTQYF.

This rearrangement joins TRBV6-1 to TRBJ2-2, with D perhaps matching TRBD1 (5 bases). Germline CDR1 reads MNHNS; CDR2 reads SASEGT. Between the trimmed V and J ends, which lost 5 bases and 6 bases, there was a span of 19 bases. The CDR3 extends over 16 amino acids. Here the CDR3 DNA reads TGTGCCAGCAGTCACTCTGGGGATCGGACACCCGGGGAGCTGTTTTTT. Translated: CASSHSGDRTPGELFF.

This sequence joins TRBV7-2 and TRBJ2-3; 12 nucleotides match TRBD2. V lost 5 bases to trimming and J lost 4 bases; unmatched junction nucleotides: 7. This CDR3 has 16 residues. Germline V lookup: CDR1 SGHTA, CDR2 FQGNSA. As DNA, the CDR3 is TGTGCCAGCAGCCAGACTAGCGGGAGTGGGGCAGATACGCAGTATTTT. This codes for CASSQTSGSGADTQYF.

The CDR3 region has the DNA TGTGCCATCACCCGGAGCGGGAGTATCTACAATGAGCAGTTCTTC. This encodes CAITRSGSIYNEQFF. This chain joins TRBV10-3 and TRBJ2-1, with 8 bases aligning to TRBD2. CDR1 and CDR2 (germline): ENHRY, SYGVKD. After removal of 7 bases from V and 3 bases from J, the junction contained 8 bases not matched to a gene. The CDR3 is 15 residues long.

This clonotype was found many times. The chain has TRBV24-1 and TRBJ2-7; D unclear. Per germline, CDR1 KGHDR and CDR2 SFDVKD. The length of the CDR3 is 14 residues. The V gene lost 3 bases and the J gene lost 5 bases, with 13 bases spanning the gap. The CDR3 nucleotides read TGTGCCACCAGTGATCCGAGTCATCGCCACGAGCAGTACTTC. Translation gives CATSDPSHRHEQYF.

This clonotype has at least ten counts. J is TRBJ2-1 and V is TRBV7-9; a weak D match, TRBD2 (6 bases). The V gene lost 5 bases and the J gene lost 0 bases, with 14 bases spanning the gap. This CDR3 region has 16 residues. CDR1 and CDR2 (germline): SEHNR, FQNEAQ (reference sequence). CDR3 bases: TGTGCCAGCAGCGAAACACACGGGAGCTCCTACAATGAGCAGTTCTTC. It encodes CASSETHGSSYNEQFF. The whole variable domain, remainder taken from reference TRBV7-9 and TRBJ2-1, is DTGVSQNPRHKITKRGQNVTFRCDPISEHNRLYWYRQTLGQGPEFLTYFQNEAQLEKSRLLSDRFSAERPKGSFSTLEIQRTEQGDSAMYLCASSETHGSSYNEQFFGPGTRLTVL.

The chain links TRBV30 to TRBJ2-7, with TRBD2 matching 12 bases. Trimming removed 4 bases from V and 0 bases from J; junction bases left unmatched: 7. Germline CDR1 GTSNPN, CDR2 SVGIG (reference sequence). This CDR3 region has 16 residues. The CDR3 here is CAWNRLAGEFSYEQYF. The CDR3 DNA follows: TGTGCCTGGAACCGACTAGCGGGAGAGTTCTCCTACGAGCAGTACTTC. Variable domain in full (rest from reference TRBV30 and TRBJ2-7): SQTIHQWPATLVQPVGSPLSLECTVEGTSNPNLYWYRQAAGRGLQLLFYSVGIGQISSEVPQNLSASRPQDRQFILSSKKLLLSDSGFYLCAWNRLAGEFSYEQYFGPGTRLTVT.

The V call is TRBV10-3, the J call TRBJ2-1; 7 bases agree with TRBD2. CDR3 length equals 16 residues. J lost 0 bases, V lost 4 bases, and 6 bases had no gene match. The germline V gene encodes CDR1 ENHRY and CDR2 SYGVKD. In nucleotides, the CDR3 is TGTGCCATCAGTGCCCCGGGGAGGGTCTCCTACAATGAGCAGTTCTTC. It specifies CAISAPGRVSYNEQFF.

The chain uses TRBV6-5 and TRBJ1-2; D is uncertain. Germline CDR1 is MNHEY and CDR2 is SVGAGI. This CDR3 has 11 amino acids. Trimming shortened V by 4 bases and J by 7 bases, and 7 bases separated the two germline ends. The CDR3 is CASSSAGGYTF. For the CDR3, the DNA is TGTGCCAGCAGTTCCGCGGGTGGCTACACCTTC.

A word on this clonotype: A far larger clone lies a single base away; this is likely a read error. V gene TRBV12-3 or TRBV12-4 combines with J gene TRBJ2-1, with TRBD2 identical over 7 bases. This CDR3 is built from 14 residues. V was pared by 6 bases and J by 10 bases, with 12 bases of the junction left unmatched. The CDR3 protein is CASSRRLADYEQFF. The CDR3 coding sequence is TGTGCCAGCAGCCGTCGACTAGCAGACTACGAGCAGTTCTTC.